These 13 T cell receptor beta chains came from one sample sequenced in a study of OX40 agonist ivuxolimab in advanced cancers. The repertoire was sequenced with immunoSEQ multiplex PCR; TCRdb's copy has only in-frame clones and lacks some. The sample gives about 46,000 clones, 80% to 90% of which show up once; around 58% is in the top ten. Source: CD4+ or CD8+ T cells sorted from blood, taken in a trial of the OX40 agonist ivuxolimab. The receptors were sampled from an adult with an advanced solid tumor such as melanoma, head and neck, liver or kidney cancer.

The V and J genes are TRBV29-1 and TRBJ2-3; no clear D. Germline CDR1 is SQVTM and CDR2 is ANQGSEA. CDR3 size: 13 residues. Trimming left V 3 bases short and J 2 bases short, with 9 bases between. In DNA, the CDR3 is TGCAGCGTTGATTGGCAAAACACAGATACGCAGTATTTT. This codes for CSVDWQNTDTQYF.

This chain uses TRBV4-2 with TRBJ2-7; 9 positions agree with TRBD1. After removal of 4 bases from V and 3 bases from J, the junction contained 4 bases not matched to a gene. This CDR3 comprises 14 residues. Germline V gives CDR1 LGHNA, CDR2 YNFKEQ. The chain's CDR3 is CASSPRDRDYEQYF. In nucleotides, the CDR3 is TGTGCCAGCAGCCCTCGGGACAGGGACTACGAGCAGTACTTC.

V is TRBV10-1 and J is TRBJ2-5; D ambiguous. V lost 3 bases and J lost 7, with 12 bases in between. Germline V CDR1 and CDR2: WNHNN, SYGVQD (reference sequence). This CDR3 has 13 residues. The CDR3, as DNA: TGCGCCAGCAGTGAAGGATTGGATGGGACCCAGTACTTC. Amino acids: CASSEGLDGTQYF.

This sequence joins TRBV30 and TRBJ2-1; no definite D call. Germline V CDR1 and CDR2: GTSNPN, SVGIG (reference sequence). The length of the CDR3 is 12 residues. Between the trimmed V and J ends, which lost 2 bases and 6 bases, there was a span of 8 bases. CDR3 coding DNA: TGTGCCTGGAGTTATGGCACCAATGAGCAGTTCTTC. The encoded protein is CAWSYGTNEQFF.

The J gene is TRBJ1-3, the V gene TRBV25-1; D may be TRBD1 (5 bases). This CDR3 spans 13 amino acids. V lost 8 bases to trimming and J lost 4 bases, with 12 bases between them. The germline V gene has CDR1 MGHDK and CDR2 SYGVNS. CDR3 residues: CASQRAGGNTIYF. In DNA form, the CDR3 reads TGTGCCAGCCAGCGGGCAGGGGGAAACACCATATATTTT. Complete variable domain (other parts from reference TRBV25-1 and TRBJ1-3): EADIYQTPRYLVIGTGKKITLECSQTMGHDKMYWYQQDPGMELHLIHYSYGVNSTEKGDLSSESTVSRIRTEHFPLTLESARPSHTSQYLCASQRAGGNTIYFGEGSWLTVV.

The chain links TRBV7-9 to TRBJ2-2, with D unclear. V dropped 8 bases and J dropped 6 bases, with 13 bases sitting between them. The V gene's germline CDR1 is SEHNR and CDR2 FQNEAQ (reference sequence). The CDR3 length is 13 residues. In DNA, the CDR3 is TGTGCCAGCCGACTTATGGGTTCCGGGGAGCTGTTTTTT. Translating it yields CASRLMGSGELFF.

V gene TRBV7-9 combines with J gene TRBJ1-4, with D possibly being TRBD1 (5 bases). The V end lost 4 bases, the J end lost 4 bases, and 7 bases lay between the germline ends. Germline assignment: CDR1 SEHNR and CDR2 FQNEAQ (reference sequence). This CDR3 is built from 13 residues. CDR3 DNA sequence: TGTGCCAGCAGCTCCGACAGTAATGAAAAACTGTTTTTT. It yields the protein CASSSDSNEKLFF.

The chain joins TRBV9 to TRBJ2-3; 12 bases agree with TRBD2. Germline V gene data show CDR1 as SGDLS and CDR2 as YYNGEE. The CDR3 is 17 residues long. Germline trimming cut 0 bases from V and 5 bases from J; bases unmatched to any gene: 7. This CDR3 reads CASSVGSSGGAVDTQYF. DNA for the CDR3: TGTGCCAGCAGCGTAGGGTCTAGCGGGGGGGCCGTAGATACGCAGTATTTT.

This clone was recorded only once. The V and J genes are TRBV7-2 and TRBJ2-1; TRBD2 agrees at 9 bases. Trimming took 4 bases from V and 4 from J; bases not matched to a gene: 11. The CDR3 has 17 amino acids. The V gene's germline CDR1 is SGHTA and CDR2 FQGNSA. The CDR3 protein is CASSSLVLAGGYNEQFF. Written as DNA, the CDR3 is TGTGCCAGCAGCTCCCTGGTACTTGCGGGGGGGTACAATGAGCAGTTCTTC.

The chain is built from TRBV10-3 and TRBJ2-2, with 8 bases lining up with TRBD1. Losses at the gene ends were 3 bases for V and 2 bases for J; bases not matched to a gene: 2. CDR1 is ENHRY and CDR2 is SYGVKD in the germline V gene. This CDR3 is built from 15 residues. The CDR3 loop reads CAISDQGANTGELFF. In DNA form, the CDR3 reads TGTGCCATCAGTGATCAGGGGGCCAACACCGGGGAGCTGTTTTTT.

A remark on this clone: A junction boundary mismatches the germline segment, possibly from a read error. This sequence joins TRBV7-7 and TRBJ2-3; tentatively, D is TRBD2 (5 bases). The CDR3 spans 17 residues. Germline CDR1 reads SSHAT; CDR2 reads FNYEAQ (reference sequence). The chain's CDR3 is CASSPAVAGAFTDTQYF. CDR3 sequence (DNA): TGTGCTAGCAGCCCGGCGGTTGCGGGCGCATTCACAGATACGCAGTATTTT.

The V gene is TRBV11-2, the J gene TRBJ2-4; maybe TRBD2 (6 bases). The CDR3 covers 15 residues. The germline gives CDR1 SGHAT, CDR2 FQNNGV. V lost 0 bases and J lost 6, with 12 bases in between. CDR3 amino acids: CASSLEAARGNIQYF. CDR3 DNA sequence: TGTGCCAGCAGCTTAGAAGCGGCGCGGGGAAACATTCAGTACTTC.

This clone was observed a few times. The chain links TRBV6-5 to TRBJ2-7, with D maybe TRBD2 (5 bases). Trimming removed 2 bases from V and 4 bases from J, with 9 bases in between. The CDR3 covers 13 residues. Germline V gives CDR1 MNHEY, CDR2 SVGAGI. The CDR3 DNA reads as TGTGCCAGCAGTTACCGGGGAGCGTACGAGCAGTACTTC. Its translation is CASSYRGAYEQYF.